These 2 T cell receptor beta chains were sequenced from one sample in a study of graft-versus-host responses after intestinal transplantation. For these TCRs, the target antigens are not known. Sequenced by immunoSEQ multiplex PCR; TCRdb stores in-frame clones only, minus some. The table has about 50,000 clones, over 90% seen once. Sequencing used unstimulated CD4+ T cells sorted from spleen or lymph node cells, obtained before transplant. The receptors derive from a human donor who was the organ donor for an intestinal transplant.

This chain links TRBV5-4 with TRBJ1-4, with 8 positions matching TRBD1. Unmatched junction bases numbered 3, after V lost 0 bases and J lost 5 bases. The CDR3 is 15 residues long. Germline V gene sequence: CDR1 SGHNT, CDR2 YYREEE (reference sequence). The CDR3 DNA follows: TGTGCCAGCAGCTTGGACAGGGGGACCAATGAAAAACTGTTTTTT. It specifies CASSLDRGTNEKLFF. The variable domain in full, completed from reference TRBV5-4 and TRBJ1-4, reads ETGVTQSPTHLIKTRGQQVTLRCSSQSGHNTVSWYQQALGQGPQFIFQYYREEENGRGNFPPRFSGLQFPNYSSELNVNALELDDSALYLCASSLDRGTNEKLFFGSGTQLSVL.

The genes are TRBV28 and TRBJ2-7; 9 bases are shared with TRBD2. CDR1 and CDR2 from the germline V gene are MDHEN and SYDVKM. V shed 7 bases and J 5 bases; nucleotides not matched to a gene: 3. The CDR3 runs to 12 residues. In nucleotides, the CDR3 is TGTGCCAGCAAGGCTAGCGGGGACGAGCAGTACTTC. The encoded protein is CASKASGDEQYF. Based on the CDR3 plus reference TRBV28 and TRBJ2-7, the full variable domain is DVKVTQSSRYLVKRTGEKVFLECVQDMDHENMFWYRQDPGLGLRLIYFSYDVKMKEKGDIPEGYSVSREKKERFSLILESASTNQTSMYLCASKASGDEQYFGPGTRLTVT.